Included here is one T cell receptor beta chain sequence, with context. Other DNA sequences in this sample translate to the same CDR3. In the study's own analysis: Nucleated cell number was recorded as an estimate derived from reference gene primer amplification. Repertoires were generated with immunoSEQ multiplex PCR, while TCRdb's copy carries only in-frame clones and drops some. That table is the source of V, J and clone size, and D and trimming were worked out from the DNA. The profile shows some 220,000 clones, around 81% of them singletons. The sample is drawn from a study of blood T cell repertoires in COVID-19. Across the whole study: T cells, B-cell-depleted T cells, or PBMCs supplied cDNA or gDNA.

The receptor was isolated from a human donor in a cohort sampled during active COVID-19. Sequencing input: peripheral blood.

CDR3 in amino acids: CASSEQGETQYF. CDR3 DNA: TGTGCCAGCAGTGAACAGGGAGAGACCCAGTACTTC. V is TRBV6-1 and J is TRBJ2-5, with a tentative D call TRBD1 (5 bases). V dropped 2 bases and J dropped 4 bases, with 5 bases sitting between them. Germline CDR1 and CDR2: MNHNS and SASEGT. The CDR3 is 12 amino acids.